This note documents a single T cell receptor (beta chain) sequence. Its cognate antigen is unknown. Alongside a J-beta primer mix, a sample-barcoded 5' primer served in a second PCR lasting about 6 to 11 cycles. Every cDNA molecule carried a tag from a template-switch adaptor bearing 12 random nucleotides. One entry per CDR3 protein results from TCRdb running MiXCR on the 5' RACE reads. The sample contains fewer than 700,000 distinct CDR3 sequences, around 50% of which appear only once. The sample originates from a study of blood T cells in healthy people across ages. For every donor, a draw yielded around 10 milliliters of peripheral blood. V was clipped by 6 bases and J by 3 bases; unmatched bases: 4. In germline, CDR1 is LGHNT, CDR2 FRNRAP. The CDR3 extends over 15 amino acids. Study-level points and caveats: PBMCs were not sorted, which prevented a conclusive comparison of naive versus antigen-experienced cells. TCR beta diversity, measured per million T cells, fell in a roughly linear way with age.

The chain employs TRBV12-5 and TRBJ2-1; 11 nucleotides align to TRBD1. The source of this sequence is a man aged 80 or over in good health. Sequencing was performed on blood. CDR3 in DNA: TGTGCTAGTGGGATTGGGACAGGGGGCTACAATGAGCAGTTCTTC. Amino acids: CASGIGTGGYNEQFF.